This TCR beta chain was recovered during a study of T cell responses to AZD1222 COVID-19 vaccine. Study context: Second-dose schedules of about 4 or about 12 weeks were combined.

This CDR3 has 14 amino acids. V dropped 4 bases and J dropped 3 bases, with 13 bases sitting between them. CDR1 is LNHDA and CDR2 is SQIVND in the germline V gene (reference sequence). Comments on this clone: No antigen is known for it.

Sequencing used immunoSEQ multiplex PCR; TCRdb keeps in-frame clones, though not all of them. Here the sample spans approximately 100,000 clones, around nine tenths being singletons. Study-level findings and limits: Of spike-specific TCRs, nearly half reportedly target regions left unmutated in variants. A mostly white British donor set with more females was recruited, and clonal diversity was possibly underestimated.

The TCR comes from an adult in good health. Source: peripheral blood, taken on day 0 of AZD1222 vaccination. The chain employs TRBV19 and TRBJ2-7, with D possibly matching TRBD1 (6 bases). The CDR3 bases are TGTGCCAGTAGTAAGTCCCGGGACAACTACGAGCAGTACTTC. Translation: CASSKSRDNYEQYF.